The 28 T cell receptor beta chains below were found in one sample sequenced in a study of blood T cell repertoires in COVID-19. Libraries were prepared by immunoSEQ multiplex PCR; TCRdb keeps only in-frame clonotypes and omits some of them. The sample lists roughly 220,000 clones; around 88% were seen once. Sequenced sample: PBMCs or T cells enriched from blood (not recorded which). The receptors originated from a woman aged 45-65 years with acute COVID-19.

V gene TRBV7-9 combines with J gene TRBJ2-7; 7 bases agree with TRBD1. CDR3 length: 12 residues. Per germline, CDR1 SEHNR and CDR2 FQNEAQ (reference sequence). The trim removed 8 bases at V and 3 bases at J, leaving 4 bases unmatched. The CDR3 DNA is TGTGCCAGCCAGGGGGTGGGCTACGAGCAGTACTTC. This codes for CASQGVGYEQYF.

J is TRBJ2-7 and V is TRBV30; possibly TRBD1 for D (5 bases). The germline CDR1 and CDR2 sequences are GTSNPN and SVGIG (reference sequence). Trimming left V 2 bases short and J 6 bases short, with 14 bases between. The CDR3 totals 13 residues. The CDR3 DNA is TGTGCCTGGAGTCCAGGGTCAGTAGGCGAGCAGTACTTC. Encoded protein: CAWSPGSVGEQYF.

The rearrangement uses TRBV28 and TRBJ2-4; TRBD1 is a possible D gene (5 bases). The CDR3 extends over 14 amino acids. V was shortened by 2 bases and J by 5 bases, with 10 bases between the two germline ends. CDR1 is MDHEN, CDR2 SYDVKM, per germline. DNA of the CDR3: TGTGCCAGCAGTTTAGCTGACAGAGAAAACATTCAGTACTTC. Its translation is CASSLADRENIQYF.

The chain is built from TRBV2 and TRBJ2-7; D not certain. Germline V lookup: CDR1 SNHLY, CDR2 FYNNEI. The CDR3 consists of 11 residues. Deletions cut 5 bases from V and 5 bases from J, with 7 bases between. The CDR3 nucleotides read TGTGCCAGCAGTCACGCGGACGAGCAGTACTTC. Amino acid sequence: CASSHADEQYF.

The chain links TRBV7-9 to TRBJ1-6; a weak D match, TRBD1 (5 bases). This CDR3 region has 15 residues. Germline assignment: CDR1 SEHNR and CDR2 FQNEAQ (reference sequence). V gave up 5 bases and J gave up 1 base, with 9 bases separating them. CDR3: CASSTGQSYNSPLHF. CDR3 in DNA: TGTGCCAGCAGCACCGGACAATCCTATAATTCACCCCTCCACTTT.

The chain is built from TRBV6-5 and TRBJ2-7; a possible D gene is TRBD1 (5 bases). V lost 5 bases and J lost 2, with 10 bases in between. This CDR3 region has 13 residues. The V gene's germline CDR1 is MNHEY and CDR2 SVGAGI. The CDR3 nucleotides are TGTGCCAGCAGTACCTACAGGACCTACGAGCAGTACTTC. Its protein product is CASSTYRTYEQYF.

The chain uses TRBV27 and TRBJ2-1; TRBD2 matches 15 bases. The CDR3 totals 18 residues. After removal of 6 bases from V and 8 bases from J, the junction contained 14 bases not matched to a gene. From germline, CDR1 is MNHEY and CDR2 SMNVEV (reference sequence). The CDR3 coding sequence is TGTGCCAGCAGGCTGCCGGGACTAGCGGGAGGATCCCCACATGAGCAGTTCTTC. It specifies CASRLPGLAGGSPHEQFF.

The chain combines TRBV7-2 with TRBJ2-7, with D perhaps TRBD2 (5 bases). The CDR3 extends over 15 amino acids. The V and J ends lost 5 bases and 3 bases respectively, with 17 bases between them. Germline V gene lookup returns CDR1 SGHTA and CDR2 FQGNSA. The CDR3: CASSQAWGEIYEQYF. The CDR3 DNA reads TGTGCCAGCAGCCAGGCTTGGGGAGAGATCTACGAGCAGTACTTC. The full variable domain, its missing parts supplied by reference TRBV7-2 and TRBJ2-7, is GAGVSQSPSNKVTEKGKDVELRCDPISGHTALYWYRQSLGQGLEFLIYFQGNSAPDKSGLPSDRFSAERTGGSVSTLTIQRTQQEDSAVYLCASSQAWGEIYEQYFGPGTRLTVT.

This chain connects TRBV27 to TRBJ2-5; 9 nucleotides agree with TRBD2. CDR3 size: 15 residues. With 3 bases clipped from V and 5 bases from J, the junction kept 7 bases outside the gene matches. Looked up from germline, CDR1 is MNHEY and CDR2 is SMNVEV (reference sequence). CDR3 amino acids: CASSFLAGRSETQYF. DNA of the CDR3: TGTGCCAGCAGTTTCCTAGCGGGAAGGAGTGAGACCCAGTACTTC.

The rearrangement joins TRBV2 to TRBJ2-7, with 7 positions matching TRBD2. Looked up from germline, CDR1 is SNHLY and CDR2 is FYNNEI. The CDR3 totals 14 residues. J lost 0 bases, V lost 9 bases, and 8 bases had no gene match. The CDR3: CARDTGTNSYEQYF. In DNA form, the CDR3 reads TGTGCCAGGGATACCGGGACTAACTCCTACGAGCAGTACTTC.

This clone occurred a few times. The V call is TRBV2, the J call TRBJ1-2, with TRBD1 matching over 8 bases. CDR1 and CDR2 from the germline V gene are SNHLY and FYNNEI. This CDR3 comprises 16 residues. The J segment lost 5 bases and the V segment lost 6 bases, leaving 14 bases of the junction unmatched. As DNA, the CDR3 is TGTGCCAGCAGCGATTGGGGGACAGGCCACAGATATGGCTACACCTTC. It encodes CASSDWGTGHRYGYTF.

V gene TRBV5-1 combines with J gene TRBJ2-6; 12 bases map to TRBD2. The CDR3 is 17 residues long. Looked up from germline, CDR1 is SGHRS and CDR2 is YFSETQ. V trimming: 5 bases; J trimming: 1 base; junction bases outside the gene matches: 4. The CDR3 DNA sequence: TGCGCCAGCAGTGGACTAGCGGGACGGTCTGGGGCCAACGTCCTGACTTTC. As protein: CASSGLAGRSGANVLTF.

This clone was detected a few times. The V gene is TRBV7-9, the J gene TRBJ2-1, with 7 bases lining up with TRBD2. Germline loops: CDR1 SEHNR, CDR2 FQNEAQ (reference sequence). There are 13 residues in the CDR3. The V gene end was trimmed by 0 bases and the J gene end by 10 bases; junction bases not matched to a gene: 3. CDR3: CASSLAASGEQFF. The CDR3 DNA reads TGTGCCAGCAGCTTAGCCGCTAGCGGCGAGCAGTTCTTC.

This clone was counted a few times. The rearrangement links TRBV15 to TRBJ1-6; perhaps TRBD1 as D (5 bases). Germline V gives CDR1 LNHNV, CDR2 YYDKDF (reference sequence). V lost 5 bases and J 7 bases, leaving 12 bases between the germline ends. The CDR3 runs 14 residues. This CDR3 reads CATSRTTLNSPLHF. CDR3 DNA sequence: TGTGCCACCAGCCGGACAACCCTCAATTCACCCCTCCACTTT.

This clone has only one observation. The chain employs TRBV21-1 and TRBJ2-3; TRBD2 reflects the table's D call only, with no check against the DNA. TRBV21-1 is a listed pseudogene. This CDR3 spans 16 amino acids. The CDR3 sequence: CASSGTSGRETDTQYF. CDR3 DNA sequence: TGTGCCAGCAGCGGGACTAGCGGGAGAGAGACAGATACGCAGTATTTT.

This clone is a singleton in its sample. DNA of the CDR3: TGTGCCAGCACCCCGGGGGTTGGAACTGAAGCTTTCTTT. It specifies CASTPGVGTEAFF. This chain uses TRBV7-8 with TRBJ1-1, with TRBD1 as a possible D gene (5 bases). The CDR3 consists of 13 residues. Germline CDR1 is SGHVS and CDR2 is FQNEAQ. Trimming stripped 7 bases from V and 5 bases from J, with 14 bases between.

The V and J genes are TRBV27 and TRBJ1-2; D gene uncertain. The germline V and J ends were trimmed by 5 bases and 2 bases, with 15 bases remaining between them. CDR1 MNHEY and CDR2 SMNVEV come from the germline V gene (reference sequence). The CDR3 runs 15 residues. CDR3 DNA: TGTGCCAGCAGTCAGTTAGGAGCGGGGAACTATGGCTACACCTTC. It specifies CASSQLGAGNYGYTF.

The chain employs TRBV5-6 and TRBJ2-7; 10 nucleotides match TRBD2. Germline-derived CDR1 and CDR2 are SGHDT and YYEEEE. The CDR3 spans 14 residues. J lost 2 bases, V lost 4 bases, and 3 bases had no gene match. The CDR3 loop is CASSLAGAAYEQYF. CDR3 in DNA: TGTGCCAGCAGCCTAGCGGGAGCGGCCTACGAGCAGTACTTC.

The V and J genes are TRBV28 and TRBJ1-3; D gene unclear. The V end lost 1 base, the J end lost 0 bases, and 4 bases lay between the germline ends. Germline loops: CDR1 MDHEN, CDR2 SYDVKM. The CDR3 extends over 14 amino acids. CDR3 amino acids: CASSLYGSGNTIYF. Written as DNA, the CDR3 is TGTGCCAGCAGTTTATACGGCTCTGGAAACACCATATATTTT.

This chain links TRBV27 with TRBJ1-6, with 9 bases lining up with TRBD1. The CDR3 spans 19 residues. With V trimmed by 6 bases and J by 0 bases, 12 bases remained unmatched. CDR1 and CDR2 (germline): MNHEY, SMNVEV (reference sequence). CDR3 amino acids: CASRRDRVGTSSYNSPLHF. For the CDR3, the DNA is TGTGCCAGCAGACGGGACAGGGTGGGAACTAGCTCCTATAATTCACCCCTCCACTTT.

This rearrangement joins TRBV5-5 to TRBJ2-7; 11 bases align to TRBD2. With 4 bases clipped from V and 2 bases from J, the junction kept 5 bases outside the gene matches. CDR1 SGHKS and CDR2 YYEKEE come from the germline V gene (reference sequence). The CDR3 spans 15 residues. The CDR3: CASSLGLAGAYEQYF. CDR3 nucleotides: TGTGCCAGCAGCCTCGGACTAGCGGGCGCCTACGAGCAGTACTTC.

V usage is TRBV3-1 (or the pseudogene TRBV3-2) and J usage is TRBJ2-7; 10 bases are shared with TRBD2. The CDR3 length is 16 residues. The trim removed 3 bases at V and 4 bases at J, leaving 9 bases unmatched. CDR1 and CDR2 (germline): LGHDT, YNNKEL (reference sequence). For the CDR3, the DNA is TGTGCCAGCAGCCAGAGGCCTAGCGGGAGTCGATACGAGCAGTACTTC. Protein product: CASSQRPSGSRYEQYF.

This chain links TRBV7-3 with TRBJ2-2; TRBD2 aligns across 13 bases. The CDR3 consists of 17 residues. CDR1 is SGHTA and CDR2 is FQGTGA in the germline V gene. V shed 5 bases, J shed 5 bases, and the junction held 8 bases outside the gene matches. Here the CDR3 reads CASSQPGLAGRTGELFF. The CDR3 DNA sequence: TGTGCCAGCAGCCAGCCGGGACTAGCGGGACGGACCGGGGAGCTGTTTTTT.

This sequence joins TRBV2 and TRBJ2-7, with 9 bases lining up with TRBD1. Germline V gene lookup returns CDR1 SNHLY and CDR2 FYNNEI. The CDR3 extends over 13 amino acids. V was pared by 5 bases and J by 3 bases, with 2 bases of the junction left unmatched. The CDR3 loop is CASSRDRDYEQYF. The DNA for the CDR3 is TGTGCCAGCAGTCGGGACAGGGACTACGAGCAGTACTTC.

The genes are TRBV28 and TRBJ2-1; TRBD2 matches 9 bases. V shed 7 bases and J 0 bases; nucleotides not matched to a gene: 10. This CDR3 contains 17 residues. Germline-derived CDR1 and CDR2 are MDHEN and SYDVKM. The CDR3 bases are TGTGCCAGCATTCGGACTAGCGTTCTCGGCTCCTACAATGAGCAGTTCTTC. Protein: CASIRTSVLGSYNEQFF. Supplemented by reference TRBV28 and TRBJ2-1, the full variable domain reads DVKVTQSSRYLVKRTGEKVFLECVQDMDHENMFWYRQDPGLGLRLIYFSYDVKMKEKGDIPEGYSVSREKKERFSLILESASTNQTSMYLCASIRTSVLGSYNEQFFGPGTRLTVL.

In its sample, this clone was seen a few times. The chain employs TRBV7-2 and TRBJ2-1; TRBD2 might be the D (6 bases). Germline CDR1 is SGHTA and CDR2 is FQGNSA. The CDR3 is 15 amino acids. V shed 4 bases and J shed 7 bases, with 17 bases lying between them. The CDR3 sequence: CASSSELAAGNEQFF. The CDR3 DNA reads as TGTGCCAGCAGCTCCGAACTAGCCGCGGGGAATGAGCAGTTCTTC.

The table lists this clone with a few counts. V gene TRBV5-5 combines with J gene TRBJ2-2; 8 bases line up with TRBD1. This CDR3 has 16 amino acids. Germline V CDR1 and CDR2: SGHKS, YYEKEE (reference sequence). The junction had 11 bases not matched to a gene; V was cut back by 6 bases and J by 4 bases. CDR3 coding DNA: TGTGCCAGCACTGGACAGGGCTTGTCATTCACCGGGGAGCTGTTTTTT. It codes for CASTGQGLSFTGELFF.

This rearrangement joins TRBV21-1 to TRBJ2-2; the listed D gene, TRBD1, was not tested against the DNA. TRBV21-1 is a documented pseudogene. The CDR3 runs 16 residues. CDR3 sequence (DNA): TGTGCCAGCAGCTCCCGGGACAGGCCGAACACCGGGGAGCTGTTTTTT. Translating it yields CASSSRDRPNTGELFF.